Listed below are T cell receptor beta chains from one sample, sequenced in a study of beta chain features in type 1 diabetes. TCRdb's table, derived via immunoSEQ multiplex PCR, lists solely in-frame clones and lacks some. This table has 680,000 or so clones, 13% appearing once. Sample: naive CD4+ T cells from blood. These TCRs come from a man between 18 and 35 years old with type 1 diabetes. The CDR3 runs from the conserved cysteine through the conserved F or W. The order of the fields is clone size, V gene, J gene, D gene, CDR3 DNA, CDR3 protein. The D gene is left open where the match is weak. Part of the rows lack a size; the others show once, few, many or a class for expanded clones.

>.|TRBV9|TRBJ1-3|.
TGTGCCAGCAGCGTAGAGCGTCAGACTGGAAACACCATATATTTT
CASSVERQTGNTIYF
>.|TRBV13|TRBJ1-3|.
TGTGCCAGCACTCATACACAGGGCCTCAGAAGAAACACCATATATTTT
CASTHTQGLRRNTIYF
>.|TRBV19|TRBJ2-5|.
TGTGCCAGTAGTCTCCAGATCCAAGAGACCCAGTACTTC
CASSLQIQETQYF
>.|TRBV10-3|TRBJ2-7|TRBD1
TGTGCCACGGAAGGGACAGACGTATCCTACGAGCAGTACTTC
CATEGTDVSYEQYF
>.|TRBV2|TRBJ2-5|TRBD2
TGTGCCAGCAGTGAAATTGTGACTAGCGGGGGGCAAGAGACCCAGTACTTC
CASSEIVTSGGQETQYF
>.|TRBV15|TRBJ1-6|TRBD1
TGTGCCACCAGCAGAGATCCTTTTACAGGGGGAGGTTCACCCCTCCACTTT
CATSRDPFTGGGSPLHF
>.|TRBV11-2|TRBJ2-4|.
TGTGCCAGCAGCCCGGGCAAAAACATTCAGTACTTC
CASSPGKNIQYF
>few|TRBV6-6|TRBJ2-3|TRBD2
TGTGCCAGCACCCTAGCGGGCCCGTGGGATACGCAGTATTTT
CASTLAGPWDTQYF
>.|TRBV10-3|TRBJ2-2|.
TGTGCCATCAGTGTTGGGGAAAACACCGGGGAGCTGTTTTTT
CAISVGENTGELFF
>.|TRBV30|TRBJ2-1|TRBD1
TGTGCCTGGAGTGAACTGGGGACAGGGGGGTACAATGAGCAGTTCTTC
CAWSELGTGGYNEQFF
>.|TRBV19|TRBJ2-2|.
TGTGCCAGTAGTCCATGGACGGGGAACACCGGGGAGCTGTTTTTT
CASSPWTGNTGELFF
>few|TRBV5-6|TRBJ1-5|.
TGTGCCAGCAGCTTGGTACGAAGCAATCAGCCCCAGCATTTT
CASSLVRSNQPQHF
>.|TRBV5-1|TRBJ2-1|.
TGCGCCAGCAGCTTGGGGCAGTTTTACAATGAGCAGTTCTTC
CASSLGQFYNEQFF
>few|TRBV30|TRBJ1-2|.
TGTGCCTGGAGTGTTGGAGGTTCCTCCTACTATGGCTACACCTTC
CAWSVGGSSYYGYTF
>few|TRBV13|TRBJ1-2|.
TGTGCCAGCAGCTTGGGACGGGATGGCTACACCTTC
CASSLGRDGYTF
>few|TRBV4-1|TRBJ2-3|.
TGCGCCAGCAGCCCGCCGGCGGGGACAGATACGCAGTATTTT
CASSPPAGTDTQYF
>.|TRBV2|TRBJ1-2|TRBD1
TGTGCCAGCAGTGCCGACAGGGGCCCGGGCTACACCTTC
CASSADRGPGYTF
>.|TRBV30|TRBJ1-1|.
TGTGCCTGGAAGATCAGGGGAAGGACTGAAGCTTTCTTT
CAWKIRGRTEAFF
>few|TRBV7-9|TRBJ2-7|.
TGTGCCAGCAGCTTAGGACTGGAGCAGTACTTC
CASSLGLEQYF
>few|TRBV5-4|TRBJ2-7|TRBD2
TGTGCCAGCAGCCGGGCGGGACTAGCAGGAGAGCAGTACTTC
CASSRAGLAGEQYF
>.|TRBV6-1|TRBJ2-5|TRBD1
TGTGCCAGCAGACAGGGGGAAGTGGGGACCCAGTACTTC
CASRQGEVGTQYF
>few|TRBV5-6|TRBJ2-7|.
TGTGCCAGCAGCCAGGGCGAGGACTCCTACGAGCAGTACTTC
CASSQGEDSYEQYF